This T cell receptor beta chain was profiled in a study of T cells in Graves' hyperthyroidism and ophthalmopathy. Study context: Before any treatment, at initial diagnosis, peripheral blood was collected.

V was trimmed by 4 bases and J by 9 bases, leaving 8 bases between them. The length of the CDR3 is 11 residues. The germline gives CDR1 SGDLS, CDR2 YYNGEE. TCR beta CDR3 sequences were amplified from RNA transcripts. Carried out on the TCR CDR3, a first-round RT-PCR used the HTBI primer set. One entry per CDR3 protein, called by TCRdb with MiXCR from the multiplex PCR reads. Of 600,000 to 800,000 distinct CDR3 sequences listed, about 35% are singletons. This clonotype appeared a few times. This clonotype originated in a woman between 35 and 50 years old with Graves' hyperthyroidism. Material for sequencing was blood. The chain joins TRBV9 to TRBJ2-1; D remains ambiguous. Here the CDR3 reads CASSSFGEQFF. CDR3 nucleotides: TGTGCCAGCAGCTCCTTCGGTGAGCAGTTCTTC.